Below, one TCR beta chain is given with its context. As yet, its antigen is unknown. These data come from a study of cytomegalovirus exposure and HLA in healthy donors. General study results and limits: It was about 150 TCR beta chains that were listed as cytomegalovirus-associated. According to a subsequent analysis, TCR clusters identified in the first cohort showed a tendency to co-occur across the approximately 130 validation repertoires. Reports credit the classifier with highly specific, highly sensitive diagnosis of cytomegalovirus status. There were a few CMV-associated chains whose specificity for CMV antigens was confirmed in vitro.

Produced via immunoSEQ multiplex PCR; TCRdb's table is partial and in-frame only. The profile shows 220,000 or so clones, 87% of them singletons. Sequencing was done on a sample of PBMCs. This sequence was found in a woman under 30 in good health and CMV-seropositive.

CDR3 nucleotides: TGTGCCAGTAGTATGACAGGGAAGTCTGAAGCTTTCTTT. Protein sequence: CASSMTGKSEAFF. V usage is TRBV19 and J usage is TRBJ1-1, with 7 bases identical to TRBD1. The germline V gene encodes CDR1 LNHDA and CDR2 SQIVND (reference sequence). CDR3 length: 13 amino acids. The V gene end was trimmed by 3 bases and the J gene end by 6 bases; junction bases not matched to a gene: 4.